This TCR beta chain was found in a study of cytomegalovirus exposure and HLA in healthy donors. PCR amplification relied on 60 Vbeta primers (plus 13 Jbeta primers). The repertoire was sequenced with immunoSEQ multiplex PCR; TCRdb's copy has only in-frame clones and lacks some. The sample includes over 200,000 clones, roughly 75% seen only once; the top ten take 1.8%. Trimming stripped 5 bases from V and 11 bases from J, with 13 bases between. This CDR3 region has 13 residues. Germline values: CDR1 MNHEY, CDR2 SVGAGI. The clonotype originates from a woman in her twenties or thirties in good health and CMV-seronegative. V is TRBV6-5 and J is TRBJ1-6; weak D call: TRBD1 (5 bases). Sequenced: PBMCs. CDR3 sequence reads: CASSPGLGTPLHF. DNA for the CDR3: TGTGCCAGCAGTCCGGGACTGGGGACACCCCTCCACTTT.